A selection of T cell receptor beta chains follows, all from one sample in a study of T cell responses to AZD1222 COVID-19 vaccine. Sequencing used immunoSEQ multiplex PCR; TCRdb keeps in-frame clones, though not all of them. The sample yields about 99,000 clones, approximately 90% seen once. The material sequenced was peripheral blood, taken on day 0 of AZD1222 vaccination. Receptors were obtained from an adult in good health. The CDR3 runs from the conserved cysteine through the conserved F or W. The D gene is left open where the match is weak. Clone size is not always given. Where it is, it says once, few, many or a class for expanded clones.

d_gene: TRBD1; abundance: .; v_gene: TRBV7-2; CDR3aa: CAGSLTGGFYGYTF
d_gene: .; abundance: .; v_gene: TRBV5-1; CDR3aa: CASSWGRSGDFTGELFF
d_gene: .; abundance: .; v_gene: TRBV2; CDR3aa: CASSEEVVTGELFF
d_gene: .; abundance: .; v_gene: TRBV6-5; CDR3aa: CASSPGTQNNEQFF
d_gene: .; abundance: .; v_gene: TRBV27; CDR3aa: CASRPLMTADNSPLHF
d_gene: .; abundance: .; v_gene: TRBV5-4; CDR3aa: CASSRVESSYNEQFF
d_gene: TRBD2; abundance: once; v_gene: TRBV24-1; CDR3aa: CATSDSGLAGTYNEQFF
d_gene: TRBD2; abundance: .; v_gene: TRBV29-1; CDR3aa: CSVSGTSGFKETQYF
d_gene: .; abundance: .; v_gene: TRBV19; CDR3aa: CASSEDRGQVGGYTF
d_gene: TRBD1; abundance: .; v_gene: TRBV9; CDR3aa: CASSVGTGKVHEQYF
d_gene: .; abundance: .; v_gene: TRBV12-5; CDR3aa: CASGWVVSSGANVLTF
d_gene: .; abundance: .; v_gene: TRBV12-5; CDR3aa: CASVPEYSNQPQHF
d_gene: .; abundance: .; v_gene: TRBV7-9; CDR3aa: CASSLYAPNEQFF
d_gene: TRBD1; abundance: .; v_gene: TRBV7-2; CDR3aa: CASSPWTGTNQPQHF
d_gene: TRBD2; abundance: .; v_gene: TRBV27; CDR3aa: CASSSSGLAGVSYNEQFF
d_gene: TRBD2; abundance: .; v_gene: TRBV9; CDR3aa: CASSVGPSGRAGSVEQFF
d_gene: .; abundance: .; v_gene: TRBV19; CDR3aa: CASSQQGTGTQYF
d_gene: .; abundance: .; v_gene: TRBV19; CDR3aa: CASRKGLSYGYTF
d_gene: .; abundance: .; v_gene: TRBV6-5; CDR3aa: CASSRPYGNEQFF
d_gene: .; abundance: .; v_gene: TRBV18; CDR3aa: CASSPDTGEETQYF
d_gene: TRBD2; abundance: .; v_gene: TRBV2; CDR3aa: CASRGGWRVQETQYF
d_gene: TRBD1; abundance: .; v_gene: TRBV5-1; CDR3aa: CASSPTGQAYATNEKLFF
d_gene: .; abundance: .; v_gene: TRBV3-1/TRBV3-2; CDR3aa: CASSQDLGHLYNEQFF
d_gene: .; abundance: once; v_gene: TRBV6-2/TRBV6-3; CDR3aa: CASSYSPGRVGSGANVLTF
d_gene: .; abundance: .; v_gene: TRBV2; CDR3aa: CASRKGLNTEAFF
d_gene: .; abundance: .; v_gene: TRBV5-8; CDR3aa: CASSLAHTDTQYF
d_gene: .; abundance: .; v_gene: TRBV25-1; CDR3aa: CASSEYRRTANTGELFF
d_gene: .; abundance: .; v_gene: TRBV6-5; CDR3aa: CASRRLNSGNTIYF
d_gene: .; abundance: once; v_gene: TRBV6-5; CDR3aa: CASSYGASKGREQYF
d_gene: .; abundance: once; v_gene: TRBV19; CDR3aa: CASKGGGTNEKLFF
d_gene: .; abundance: few; v_gene: TRBV10-2; CDR3aa: CASSEWEGGADTQYF
d_gene: .; abundance: .; v_gene: TRBV19; CDR3aa: CASSTAGLSGYTF